This T cell receptor (beta chain) appears in the sequencing data of a study of blood T cell repertoires in COVID-19. Overall study: Sites across the United States, Italy and Spain contributed samples from acute and convalescent COVID-19. Nucleic acid was either cDNA or gDNA, and it came from T cells, B-cell-depleted T cells, or PBMCs.

With 0 bases clipped from V and 4 bases from J, the junction kept 10 bases outside the gene matches. Germline V CDR1 and CDR2: SGHRS, YFSETQ. The CDR3 runs to 18 residues. TCRdb's copy holds only in-frame clones and misses some; the assay was immunoSEQ multiplex PCR. Of about 170,000 clones in the sample, 70% to 90% were seen once. Sequenced material: peripheral blood. This sequence joins TRBV5-1 and TRBJ2-3; 11 bases are shared with TRBD2. The sequence came from a man aged 35 to 55 who had recovered from COVID-19. CDR3 DNA: TGCGCCAGCAGCTTGGAGGGCCTAGCGGGAGGTCCCCCAGATACGCAGTATTTT. This sequence encodes CASSLEGLAGGPPDTQYF.